One sample yielded the 8 T cell receptor beta chains listed below, sequenced in a study of vaccination effects on CD4 cells after COVID-19. What these receptors recognize is not known. Antigen-specific CD4+ T cells were expanded (with viral peptide pools) by the ViraFEST assay ahead of sequencing. Following culture for under 12 days, CD4+ T cells were isolated. Participants were vaccinated with two doses of either the BNT162b2 or mRNA-1273 vaccine. Method: immunoSEQ multiplex PCR; TCRdb's copy keeps in-frame clones and lacks some. This repertoire shows about 33,000 clones, approximately 82% found once; its top ten account for about 1.6%. Source: CD4+ T cells from PBMCs cultured with HCoV-NL63 spike peptides, taken after COVID-19 vaccination. The source of these receptors is a human donor who received a COVID-19 vaccine. Some clones in this sample may be carry-over from other donors' samples.

The rearrangement links TRBV14 to TRBJ2-3, with D possibly being TRBD1 (6 bases). Between the trimmed V and J ends, which lost 5 bases and 6 bases, there was a span of 12 bases. The CDR3 is 13 residues long. Germline values: CDR1 SGHDN, CDR2 FVKESK. The CDR3 DNA reads as TGTGCCAGCAGCTTCCCAGGGGCTGATACGCAGTATTTT. Its translation is CASSFPGADTQYF. The variable domain in full, completed from reference TRBV14 and TRBJ2-3, reads EAGVTQFPSHSVIEKGQTVTLRCDPISGHDNLYWYRRVMGKEIKFLLHFVKESKQDESGMPNNRFLAERTGGTYSTLKVQPAELEDSGVYFCASSFPGADTQYFGPGTRLTVL.

This chain joins TRBV2 and TRBJ2-5; D is tentatively TRBD1 or TRBD2 (5 bases each). V dropped 1 base and J dropped 4 bases, with 19 bases sitting between them. The CDR3 loop spans 17 amino acids. CDR1 and CDR2 (germline): SNHLY, FYNNEI. The CDR3 loop reads CASSEGGETVIGETQYF. The CDR3 nucleotides are TGTGCCAGCAGTGAAGGTGGGGAGACAGTTATAGGAGAGACCCAGTACTTC.

CDR3 amino acids: CASRGFYNEQFF. CDR3 nucleotide sequence: TGTGCCAGCAGGGGATTTTACAATGAGCAGTTCTTC. V usage is TRBV2 and J usage is TRBJ2-1; no definite D call. Germline CDR1 is SNHLY and CDR2 is FYNNEI. The CDR3 runs 12 residues. Deletions cut 6 bases from V and 4 bases from J, with 7 bases between.

The chain employs TRBV7-8 and TRBJ1-5; no clear D gene. The CDR3 covers 16 residues. Germline CDR1 and CDR2: SGHVS and FQNEAQ. Deletions cut 1 base from V and 3 bases from J, with 13 bases between. In DNA, the CDR3 is TGTGCCAGCAGCTTAGTGTCGGGAAGCGACAATCAGCCCCAGCATTTT. This gives the protein CASSLVSGSDNQPQHF.

This clone was detected once. The chain joins TRBV5-1 to TRBJ2-1; the match to TRBD1 covers 9 bases. The junction had 2 bases not matched to a gene; V was cut back by 4 bases and J by 3 bases. The germline CDR1 and CDR2 sequences are SGHRS and YFSETQ. The CDR3 runs 14 residues. For the CDR3, the DNA is TGCGCCAGCAGCCGACAGGGGGACTACAATGAGCAGTTCTTC. As protein: CASSRQGDYNEQFF.

This chain uses TRBV12-3 or TRBV12-4 with TRBJ1-1; 8 bases map to TRBD1. J lost 4 bases, V lost 11 bases, and 9 bases had no gene match. This CDR3 comprises 13 residues. The DNA for the CDR3 is TGTGCCGGGAGGAGAACAGGGGGCACTGAAGCTTTCTTT. Translating it yields CAGRRTGGTEAFF.

In its sample, this clone was seen once. The genes are TRBV20-1 and TRBJ1-5, with D uncertain. The CDR3 runs to 12 residues. V was shortened by 3 bases and J by 1 base, with 4 bases between the two germline ends. Germline CDR1 DFQATT, CDR2 SNEGSKA (reference sequence). The CDR3 DNA reads TGCAGTGCTAGTGGCAGCAATCAGCCCCAGCATTTT. Its translation is CSASGSNQPQHF.

V is TRBV4-3 and J is TRBJ2-2, with 8 bases aligning to TRBD2. Germline V gene data show CDR1 as LGHNA and CDR2 as YSLEER. The CDR3 has 17 residues. V lost 4 bases, J lost 0 bases, and 7 bases stayed unmatched. CDR3 region: CASSRGSGGTNTGELFF. The CDR3 DNA follows: TGCGCCAGCAGCCGGGGGAGCGGGGGCACGAACACCGGGGAGCTGTTTTTT.